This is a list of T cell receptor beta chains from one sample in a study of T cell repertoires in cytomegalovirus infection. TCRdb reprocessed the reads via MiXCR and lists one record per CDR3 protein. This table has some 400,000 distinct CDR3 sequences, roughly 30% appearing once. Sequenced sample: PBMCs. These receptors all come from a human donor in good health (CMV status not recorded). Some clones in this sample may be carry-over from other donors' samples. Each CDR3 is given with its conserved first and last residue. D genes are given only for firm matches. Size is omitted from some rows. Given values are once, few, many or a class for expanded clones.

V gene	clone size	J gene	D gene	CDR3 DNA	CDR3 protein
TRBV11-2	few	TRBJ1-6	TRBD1	TGTGCCAGCACCCAGGGGGACAGGGGGCGCGTCCTTAATTCACCCCTCCACTTT	CASTQGDRGRVLNSPLHF
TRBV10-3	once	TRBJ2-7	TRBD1	TGTGCCATCAGTGATGAGACAGGGATTTACTACGAGCAGTACTTC	CAISDETGIYYEQYF
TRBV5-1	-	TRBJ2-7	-	TGCGCCAGCAGCTTGAGAGGGGCTGATGAGCAGTACTTC	CASSLRGADEQYF
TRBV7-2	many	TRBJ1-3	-	TGTGCCAGCAGCTTAGCCGGGGTGGCTGGAAACACCATATATTTT	CASSLAGVAGNTIYF
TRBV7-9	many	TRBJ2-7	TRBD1	TGTGCCAGCAGCCTGACAGGGGCGAACGAGCAGTACTTC	CASSLTGANEQYF
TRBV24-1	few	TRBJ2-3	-	TGTGCCACCAGTGCAAGGTGGGATACCTCGCAGTATTTT	CATSARWDTSQYF
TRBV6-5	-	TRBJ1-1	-	TGTGCCAGCAGTTTTGGGCGATCCTCGAACACTGAAGCTTTCTTT	CASSFGRSSNTEAFF
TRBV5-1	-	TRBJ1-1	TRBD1	TGCGCCAGCAGCTGGGGGACAGTATCTCTAGTGAACACTGAAGCTTTCTTT	CASSWGTVSLVNTEAFF
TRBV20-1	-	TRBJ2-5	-	TGCAGTGCCATAGGCCAAGAGACCCAGTACTTC	CSAIGQETQYF
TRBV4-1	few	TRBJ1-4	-	TGCGCCAGCAGCCAAGAGTCAGCAACTAATGAAAAACTGTTTTTT	CASSQESATNEKLFF
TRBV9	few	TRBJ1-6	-	TGTGCCAGCAGCGTAGTGCTGGGGTCACCCCTCCACTTT	CASSVVLGSPLHF
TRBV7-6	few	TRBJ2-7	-	TGTGCCAGCAGCCTGTTTGAGGGGGAGGCCTACGAGCAGTACTTC	CASSLFEGEAYEQYF
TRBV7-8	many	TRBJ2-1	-	TGTGCCAGCAGCACACACCGGACTACGAACAATGAGCAGTTCTTC	CASSTHRTTNNEQFF
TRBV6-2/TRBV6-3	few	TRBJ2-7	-	TGTGCCAGCGGGGACCGAAGTTACGAGCAGTACTTC	CASGDRSYEQYF
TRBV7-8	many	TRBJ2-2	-	TGTGCCAGCAGTCCAGGACAGAGCGGGGAGCTGTTTTTT	CASSPGQSGELFF
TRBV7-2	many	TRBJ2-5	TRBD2	TGTGCCAGCAGCTTTAGCGGGAACCAAGAGACCCAGTACTTC	CASSFSGNQETQYF
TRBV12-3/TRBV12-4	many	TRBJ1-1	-	TGTGCCAGCAACACTGGGGGGGGGGCGGCCACTGAAGCTTTCTTT	CASNTGGGAATEAFF
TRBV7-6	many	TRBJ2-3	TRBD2	TGTGCCAGCAGCTTAGTTGCGGCTAGCGGGGGGGCCGTGGATACGCAGTATTTT	CASSLVAASGGAVDTQYF
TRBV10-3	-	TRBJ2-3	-	TGTGCCATCAGTGAGAGTGGGACAAGCACAGATACGCAGTATTTT	CAISESGTSTDTQYF
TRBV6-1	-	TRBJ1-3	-	TGTGCCAGCAGTGAACCCGCTAACTCTGGAAACACCATATATTTT	CASSEPANSGNTIYF
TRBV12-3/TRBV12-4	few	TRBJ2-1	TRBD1	TGTGCCAGCAGTTTATGGGGACAGGGTAATAATGAGCAGTTCTTC	CASSLWGQGNNEQFF
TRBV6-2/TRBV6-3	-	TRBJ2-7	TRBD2	TGTGCCAGCAGTTACGAACTAGCGGGCTACGAGCAGTACTTC	CASSYELAGYEQYF
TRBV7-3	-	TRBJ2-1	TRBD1	TGTGCCAGCAGCTTTCAGGGGGACTCCTACAATGAGCAGTTCTTC	CASSFQGDSYNEQFF
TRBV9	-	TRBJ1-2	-	TGTGCCAGCAGCGTAGATGGGCAGGCGGCCCCCTATGGCTACACCTTC	CASSVDGQAAPYGYTF
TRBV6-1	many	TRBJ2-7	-	TGTGCCAGCAGGGACACCTCCTACGAGCAGTACTTC	CASRDTSYEQYF
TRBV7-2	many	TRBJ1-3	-	TGTGCCAGCAGCTTTCGGGCAGCCTCTGGAAACACCATATATTTT	CASSFRAASGNTIYF